This TCR beta chain was sequenced in a study of cytomegalovirus exposure and HLA in healthy donors. CDR3 size: 15 residues. Trimming took off 7 bases at V and 0 bases at J, with 14 bases between the two ends. Germline CDR1 is SGDLS and CDR2 is YYNGEE. Sequencing was performed with immunoSEQ multiplex PCR; in TCRdb, only in-frame clones are kept and a portion is missing. The sample has 92,000 or so clones, 96% seen once. The source is a young man in good health and CMV-seronegative. The sequenced sample consisted of PBMCs. The chain combines TRBV9 with TRBJ2-1; TRBD1 might be the D (6 bases). CDR3 sequence reads: CASGRQVSSYNEQFF. In DNA, the CDR3 is TGTGCCAGCGGTAGACAGGTGAGCTCCTACAATGAGCAGTTCTTC.